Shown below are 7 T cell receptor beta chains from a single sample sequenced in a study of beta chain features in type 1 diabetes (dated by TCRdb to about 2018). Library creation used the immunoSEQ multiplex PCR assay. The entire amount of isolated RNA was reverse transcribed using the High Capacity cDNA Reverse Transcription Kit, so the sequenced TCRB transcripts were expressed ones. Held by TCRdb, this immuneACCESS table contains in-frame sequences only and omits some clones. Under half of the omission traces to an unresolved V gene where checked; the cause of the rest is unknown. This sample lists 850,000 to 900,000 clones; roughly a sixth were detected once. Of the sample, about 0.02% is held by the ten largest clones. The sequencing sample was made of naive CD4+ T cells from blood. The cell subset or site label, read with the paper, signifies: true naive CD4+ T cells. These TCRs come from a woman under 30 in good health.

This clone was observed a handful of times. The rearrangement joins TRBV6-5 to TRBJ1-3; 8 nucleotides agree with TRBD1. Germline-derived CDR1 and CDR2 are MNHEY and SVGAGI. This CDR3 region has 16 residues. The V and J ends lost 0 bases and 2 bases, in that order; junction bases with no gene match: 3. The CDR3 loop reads CASSYSRQGTGNTIYF. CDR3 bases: TGTGCCAGCAGTTACTCGCGACAGGGGACTGGAAACACCATATATTTT.

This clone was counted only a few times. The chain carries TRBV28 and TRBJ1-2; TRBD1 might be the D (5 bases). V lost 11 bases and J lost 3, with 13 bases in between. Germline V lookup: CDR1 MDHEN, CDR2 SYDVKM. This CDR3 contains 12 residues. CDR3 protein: CAGHRRDYGYTF. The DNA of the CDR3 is TGTGCCGGCCACAGGAGGGACTATGGCTACACCTTC.

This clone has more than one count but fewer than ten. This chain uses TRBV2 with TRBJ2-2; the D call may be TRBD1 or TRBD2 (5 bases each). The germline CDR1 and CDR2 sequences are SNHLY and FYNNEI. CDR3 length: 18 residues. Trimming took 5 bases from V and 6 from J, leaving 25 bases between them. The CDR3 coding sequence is TGTGCCAGCAGTATATGGATTCCCCAAAAGATGGGGGCCGGGGAGCTGTTTTTT. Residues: CASSIWIPQKMGAGELFF.

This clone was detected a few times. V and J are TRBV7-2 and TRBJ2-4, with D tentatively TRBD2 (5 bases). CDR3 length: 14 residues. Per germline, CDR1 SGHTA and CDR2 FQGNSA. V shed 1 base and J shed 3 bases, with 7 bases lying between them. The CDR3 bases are TGTGCCAGCAGCTTAGATGCGGGCAAAAACATTCAGTACTTC. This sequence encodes CASSLDAGKNIQYF.

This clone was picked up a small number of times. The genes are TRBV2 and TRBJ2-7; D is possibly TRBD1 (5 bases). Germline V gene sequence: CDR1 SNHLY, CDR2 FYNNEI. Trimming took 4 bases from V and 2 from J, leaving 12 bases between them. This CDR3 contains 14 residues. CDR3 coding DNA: TGTGCCAGCAGTGTCGGCAGGGTCGCCTACGAGCAGTACTTC. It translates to CASSVGRVAYEQYF.

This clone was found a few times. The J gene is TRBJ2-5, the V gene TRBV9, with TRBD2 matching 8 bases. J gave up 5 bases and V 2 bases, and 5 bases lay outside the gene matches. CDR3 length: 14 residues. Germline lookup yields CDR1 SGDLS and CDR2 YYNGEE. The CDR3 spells CASSVQTGGETQYF. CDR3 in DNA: TGTGCCAGCAGCGTCCAGACGGGAGGGGAGACCCAGTACTTC.

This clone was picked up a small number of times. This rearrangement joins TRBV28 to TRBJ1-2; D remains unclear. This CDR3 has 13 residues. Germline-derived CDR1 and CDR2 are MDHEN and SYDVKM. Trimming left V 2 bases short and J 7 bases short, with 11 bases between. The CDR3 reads CASSLDSYAGYTF. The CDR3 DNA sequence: TGTGCCAGCAGTTTAGACTCCTACGCTGGCTACACCTTC.